The 27 T cell receptor beta chains listed next were all sequenced from one sample in a study of T cells after posttransplantation cyclophosphamide. The protocol was immunoSEQ multiplex PCR, while the TCRdb copy is restricted to in-frame clones and leaves out a portion. The data hold more than 9,500 clones, with about 80% observed a single time. Control samples came 1 year after myeloablative marrow transplants with methotrexate plus calcineurin inhibitor. This specimen was PBMCs, taken less than 400 days after allogeneic stem cell transplant with calcineurin inhibitor and methotrexate. The receptor source for this set is a young adult male patient who received an allogeneic stem cell transplant from an unrelated donor, was CMV-positive, and had acute GVHD only. The graft donor may account for some of the T cells.

The chain couples TRBV19 to TRBJ2-6, with D possibly matching TRBD1 (6 bases). The CDR3 totals 14 residues. V lost 7 bases and J 4 bases, leaving 11 bases between the germline ends. The germline CDR1 and CDR2 sequences are LNHDA and SQIVND (reference sequence). The CDR3 reads CASTKGTGANVLTF. Here the CDR3 DNA reads TGTGCCAGTACGAAAGGGACAGGGGCCAACGTCCTGACTTTC.

The chain has TRBV6-6 and TRBJ1-1; TRBD1 agrees at 7 bases. The CDR3 is made up of 12 amino acids. Losses at the gene ends were 5 bases for V and 8 bases for J; bases not matched to a gene: 5. Germline CDR1 reads MNHNY; CDR2 reads SVGAGI (reference sequence). The CDR3 nucleotides are TGTGCCAGCAGTCCCCAGGGGGTGGAAGCTTTCTTT. This gives the protein CASSPQGVEAFF.

This clone was seen just once. V usage is TRBV4-2 and J usage is TRBJ2-6; 14 bases align to TRBD2. V shed 3 bases, J shed 4 bases, and the junction held 11 bases outside the gene matches. Germline V gene lookup returns CDR1 LGHNA and CDR2 YNFKEQ. The CDR3 has 20 amino acids. CDR3 sequence: CASSQGTGTSGSPGANVLTF. The CDR3 DNA follows: TGTGCCAGCAGCCAGGGTACCGGGACTAGCGGGAGTCCGGGGGCCAACGTCCTGACTTTC.

This clone was counted a single time. V is TRBV19 and J is TRBJ2-7; D perhaps matches TRBD1 (6 bases). CDR3 length: 13 amino acids. Germline V gene data show CDR1 as LNHDA and CDR2 as SQIVND (reference sequence). V was pared by 5 bases and J by 3 bases, with 11 bases between. The CDR3 DNA reads as TGTGCCAGTAGTGCAGGGGTCAGCTACGAGCAGTACTTC. Amino acids: CASSAGVSYEQYF.

The CDR3 is CASSINRGYQPQHF. The CDR3 DNA reads as TGTGCCAGCAGCATAAACAGGGGATACCAGCCCCAGCATTTT. This chain uses TRBV5-5 with TRBJ1-5; 7 nucleotides match TRBD1. Germline CDR1 SGHKS, CDR2 YYEKEE (reference sequence). There are 14 residues in the CDR3. The V and J ends lost 4 bases and 7 bases, in that order; junction bases with no gene match: 8.

The chain is built from TRBV16 and TRBJ1-2; the D gene is possibly TRBD1 (6 bases). CDR1 and CDR2 from the germline V gene are KGHSY and FQNENV. This CDR3 has 15 residues. V was trimmed by 4 bases and J by 1 base, leaving 13 bases between them. CDR3 DNA: TGTGCCAGCAGCCTTCTCGCGGACAGTAACTATGGCTACACCTTC. This gives the protein CASSLLADSNYGYTF.

The J gene is TRBJ1-1, the V gene TRBV5-1; TRBD1 agrees at 8 bases. With 3 bases clipped from V and 1 base from J, the junction kept 5 bases outside the gene matches. The CDR3 is made up of 15 amino acids. Germline-derived CDR1 and CDR2 are SGHRS and YFSETQ. The CDR3 DNA follows: TGCGCCAGCAGCTCATCTGGACAGGGGAACACTGAAGCTTTCTTT. Encoded protein: CASSSSGQGNTEAFF. Full variable domain (remainder filled in from reference TRBV5-1 and TRBJ1-1): KAGVTQTPRYLIKTRGQQVTLSCSPISGHRSVSWYQQTPGQGLQFLFEYFSETQRNKGNFPGRFSGRQFSNSRSEMNVSTLELGDSALYLCASSSSGQGNTEAFFGQGTRLTVV.

The CDR3 nucleotides are TGTGCCAGCAGCTTAGGACTCAAAATTGGAGCCGAGCAGTTCTTC. It specifies CASSLGLKIGAEQFF. The chain is built from TRBV5-5 and TRBJ2-1; possibly TRBD2 for D (5 bases). The CDR3 contains 15 residues. Trimming took off 2 bases at V and 10 bases at J, with 19 bases between the two ends. The germline V gene has CDR1 SGHKS and CDR2 YYEKEE (reference sequence).

The CDR3 region is CASSLTGTVNQPQHF. DNA of the CDR3: TGTGCCAGCAGCCTAACCGGGACAGTCAATCAGCCCCAGCATTTT. The chain couples TRBV7-2 to TRBJ1-5; 7 nucleotides match TRBD1. The CDR3 length is 15 residues. The V gene's germline CDR1 is SGHTA and CDR2 FQGNSA. J gave up 3 bases and V 5 bases, and 7 bases lay outside the gene matches.

In this sample, this clone turned up once. The chain employs TRBV28 and TRBJ1-5, with 7 bases fitting TRBD1. CDR1 is MDHEN and CDR2 is SYDVKM in the germline V gene. The CDR3 has 13 amino acids. Trimming took 6 bases from V and 6 from J; bases not matched to a gene: 5. The CDR3 coding sequence is TGTGCCAGCAGATACGACAGGGCTCAGCCCCAGCATTTT. Translated, it gives CASRYDRAQPQHF.

This rearrangement joins TRBV7-3 to TRBJ2-7; 8 bases fit TRBD2. In germline, CDR1 is SGHTA, CDR2 FQGTGA. This CDR3 comprises 15 residues. The V gene end was trimmed by 5 bases and the J gene end by 3 bases; junction bases not matched to a gene: 9. The CDR3 spells CASSPGVAGNYEQYF. The DNA of the CDR3 is TGTGCCAGCAGCCCCGGGGTAGCGGGGAACTACGAGCAGTACTTC.

The J gene is TRBJ1-4, the V gene TRBV6-5; D is ambiguous. Trimming took 2 bases from V and 7 from J, leaving 5 bases between them. The CDR3 is made up of 12 amino acids. Germline CDR1 and CDR2: MNHEY and SVGAGI. In DNA form, the CDR3 reads TGTGCCAGCAGTTACACGCGTGAAAAACTGTTTTTT. It yields the protein CASSYTREKLFF.

The chain uses TRBV5-1 and TRBJ1-1, with D perhaps matching TRBD1 (6 bases). Germline CDR1 is SGHRS and CDR2 is YFSETQ. This CDR3 region has 13 residues. The germline V and J ends were trimmed by 3 bases and 4 bases, with 10 bases remaining between them. As DNA, the CDR3 is TGCGCCAGCAGCTCTTCGACAGGCACTGAAGCTTTCTTT. Translated: CASSSSTGTEAFF.

The chain joins TRBV11-2 to TRBJ2-6, with D possibly matching TRBD2 (5 bases). V shed 0 bases and J shed 15 bases, with 12 bases lying between them. CDR3 size: 13 residues. CDR1 and CDR2 (germline): SGHAT, FQNNGV. CDR3 in amino acids: CASSLERDSDLTF. The CDR3 DNA reads as TGTGCCAGCAGCTTAGAACGGGATTCGGACCTGACTTTC.

The chain recombines TRBV7-9 with TRBJ2-3; tentatively, D is TRBD1 (5 bases). The CDR3 consists of 13 residues. Germline V gene data show CDR1 as SEHNR and CDR2 as FQNEAQ (reference sequence). V lost 10 bases, J lost 0 bases, and 11 bases lay in between. Here the CDR3 DNA reads TGTGCCATCAGACAGCCTAGCACAGATACGCAGTATTTT. Its protein is CAIRQPSTDTQYF.

This clone has just one count. The V and J genes are TRBV13 and TRBJ2-7, with 7 positions matching TRBD1. The CDR3 has 14 residues. Germline loops: CDR1 PRHDT, CDR2 FYEKMQ (reference sequence). The ends lost 0 bases at V and 6 bases at J; junction bases unmatched: 5. CDR3 sequence (DNA): TGTGCCAGCAGCTTAGGGGGACAGACACTCGAGCAGTACTTC. Translated, it gives CASSLGGQTLEQYF.

The J gene is TRBJ1-2, the V gene TRBV27; 11 bases are a match to TRBD1. V was pared by 5 bases and J by 6 bases, with 8 bases of the junction left unmatched. The V gene's germline CDR1 is MNHEY and CDR2 SMNVEV (reference sequence). CDR3 length equals 15 residues. CDR3 sequence: CASSGRDRGTDGYTF. CDR3 DNA sequence: TGTGCCAGCAGTGGGAGGGACAGGGGGACCGATGGCTACACCTTC.

This chain uses TRBV5-4 with TRBJ1-1; D not certain. CDR1 and CDR2 from the germline V gene are SGHNT and YYREEE (reference sequence). There are 15 residues in the CDR3. V was clipped by 1 base and J by 0 bases, with 10 bases between them. This chain's CDR3 is CASSLIASLNTEAFF. The DNA for the CDR3 is TGTGCCAGCAGCTTGATCGCCAGTCTGAACACTGAAGCTTTCTTT.

This chain links TRBV6-1 with TRBJ1-5, with a weak D call TRBD1 (5 bases). The V gene's germline CDR1 is MNHNS and CDR2 SASEGT. The CDR3 is made up of 17 amino acids. Trimming took 6 bases from V and 2 from J, leaving 20 bases between them. CDR3 loop: CASRERGSRGGNQPQHF. CDR3 nucleotide sequence: TGTGCCAGCAGGGAACGGGGCTCACGGGGGGGCAATCAGCCCCAGCATTTT.

The chain combines TRBV4-3 with TRBJ1-1; the match to TRBD1 covers 10 bases. The CDR3 spans 15 residues. Germline loops: CDR1 LGHNA, CDR2 YSLEER. V dropped 3 bases and J dropped 3; count of bases not matched to a gene: 4. The CDR3 DNA sequence: TGCGCCAGCAGCCATTCTGGGACAGGGGACACTGAAGCTTTCTTT. It encodes CASSHSGTGDTEAFF.

The V call is TRBV4-1, the J call TRBJ2-1, with 11 positions matching TRBD2. The length of the CDR3 is 17 residues. Germline V CDR1 and CDR2: MGHRA, YSYEKL. J lost 10 bases, V lost 2 bases, and 13 bases had no gene match. The CDR3 sequence: CASSQPSRTSGPDEQFF. DNA of the CDR3: TGCGCCAGCAGCCAACCGAGCCGGACTAGCGGGCCAGACGAGCAGTTCTTC.

This clone was picked up one time. This chain joins TRBV2 and TRBJ2-7; D unresolved. Germline loops: CDR1 SNHLY, CDR2 FYNNEI. This CDR3 is built from 15 residues. The V end was cut by 6 bases, the J end by 2 bases, with 17 bases between. CDR3 loop: CASRVRSDAPYEQYF. The CDR3 DNA sequence: TGTGCCAGCAGAGTTAGGAGTGATGCCCCCTACGAGCAGTACTTC.

This clone was seen just once. This chain uses TRBV19 with TRBJ1-2, with 8 positions matching TRBD1. V was pared by 6 bases and J by 4 bases, with 7 bases of the junction left unmatched. CDR3 size: 14 residues. CDR1 is LNHDA and CDR2 is SQIVND in the germline V gene (reference sequence). CDR3 protein: CASSPGQGTYGYTF. The CDR3 nucleotides read TGTGCCAGTAGCCCCGGACAGGGAACCTATGGCTACACCTTC.

This chain joins TRBV25-1 and TRBJ2-7; 7 bases are shared with TRBD2. Per the germline V gene, CDR1 is MGHDK and CDR2 is SYGVNS. This CDR3 has 14 residues. V was clipped by 5 bases and J by 1 base; unmatched bases: 5. CDR3 amino acids: CASSFMGLSYEQYF. The CDR3 DNA follows: TGTGCCAGCAGTTTCATGGGACTATCCTACGAGCAGTACTTC.

The chain uses TRBV30 and TRBJ2-2; TRBD2 is a possible D gene (6 bases). The CDR3 sequence is 12 residues long. V lost 8 bases to trimming and J lost 5 bases, with 12 bases between them. Germline CDR1 GTSNPN, CDR2 SVGIG (reference sequence). In DNA form, the CDR3 reads TGTGCCCTCGGGAGTCAAACCGGGGAGCTGTTTTTT. Translation: CALGSQTGELFF.

The rearrangement links TRBV30 to TRBJ2-2, with D possibly TRBD2 on 5 matching bases. V lost 3 bases, J lost 6 bases, and 11 bases lay in between. The CDR3 is 13 residues long. CDR1 and CDR2 (germline): GTSNPN, SVGIG (reference sequence). CDR3 in amino acids: CAWRGLGAGELFF. As DNA, the CDR3 is TGTGCCTGGAGAGGCTTGGGAGCCGGGGAGCTGTTTTTT.

The gene calls are TRBV7-2 and TRBJ2-7, with D hard to call. V shed 3 bases and J shed 0 bases, with 6 bases lying between them. This CDR3 comprises 13 residues. Germline V gene lookup returns CDR1 SGHTA and CDR2 FQGNSA. In DNA form, the CDR3 reads TGTGCCAGCAGCTTGGGCATCTCCTACGAGCAGTACTTC. This encodes CASSLGISYEQYF.